The clone carrying this T cell receptor (beta chain) was counted ten times or more. The data belong to a study of neurological immune-mediated disorders. 5'RACE with 10-nucleotide random UMIs generated the cDNA. Using its own MiXCR run on the 5' RACE reads, TCRdb lists one record per CDR3 protein. The repertoire holds tens of thousands of distinct CDR3 sequences, with about 5.8% as singletons. Trimming stripped 4 bases from V and 8 bases from J, with 20 bases between. This CDR3 contains 15 residues. The germline V gene has CDR1 SGHDN and CDR2 FVKESK. The chain joins TRBV14 to TRBJ1-2; D may be TRBD1 (5 bases). What was sequenced was CD4+ T cells from blood. This sequence was found in a woman between 18 and 29 years old with multiple sclerosis. CDR3 loop: CASSPNLAGLGGYTF. In DNA form, the CDR3 reads TGTGCCAGCAGCCCGAACCTCGCAGGGCTGGGGGGCTACACCTTC.